The clone carrying this T cell receptor (beta chain) was seen only a few times. Antigen: not known. At the DNA level, this CDR3 is encoded by other sequences in the same sample as well. 60 Vbeta and 13 Jbeta primers were used in PCR. Sequencing was performed with immunoSEQ multiplex PCR; in TCRdb, only in-frame clones are kept and a portion is missing. The table has 150,000 to 200,000 clones, about 82% seen once. This CDR3 has 12 amino acids. With 5 bases removed from V and 5 bases from J, the gap between germline ends came to 9 bases. The germline CDR1 and CDR2 sequences are SGHAT and FQNNGV. This sample was taken from a study of cytomegalovirus exposure and HLA in healthy donors. Looking at the study overall: Of all 400 or so donors who were genotyped, 80% to 85% belonged to the Caucasian-associated ancestry cluster.

Points from the study as a whole: A later analysis reportedly found that, within productive TCRs, an Asian-associated ancestry cluster had fewer N-insertions than the mean observed across the roughly 700 donors. HLA-A and HLA-B allele assignments for most subjects were reportedly predicted accurately using TCR beta sequences.

The genes are TRBV11-2 and TRBJ2-5; D unclear. Sequenced sample: PBMCs. This clonotype was sampled from a woman in her thirties in good health and CMV-seronegative. The CDR3 reads CASSLGRETQYF. CDR3 nucleotides: TGTGCCAGCAGCCTAGGTCGGGAGACCCAGTACTTC.